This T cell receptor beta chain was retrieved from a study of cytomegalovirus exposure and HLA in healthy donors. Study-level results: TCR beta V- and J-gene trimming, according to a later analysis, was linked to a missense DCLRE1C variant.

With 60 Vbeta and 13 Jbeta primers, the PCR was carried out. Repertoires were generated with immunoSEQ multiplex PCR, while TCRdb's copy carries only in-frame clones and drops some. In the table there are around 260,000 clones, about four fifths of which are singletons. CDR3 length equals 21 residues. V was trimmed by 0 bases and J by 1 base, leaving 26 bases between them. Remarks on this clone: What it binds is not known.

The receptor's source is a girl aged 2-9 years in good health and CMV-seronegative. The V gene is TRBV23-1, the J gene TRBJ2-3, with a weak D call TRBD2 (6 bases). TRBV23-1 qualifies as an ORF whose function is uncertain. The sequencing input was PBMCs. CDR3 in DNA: TGCGCCAGCAGTCAATCCGGGAGACCAAGGATCGGGCTCTTAGGCACAGATACGCAGTATTTT. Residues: CASSQSGRPRIGLLGTDTQYF.